A single sample gave rise to the 21 T cell receptor beta chains below, sequenced in a study of T cell repertoires in cytomegalovirus infection. Using its own MiXCR run on the reads, TCRdb lists one record per CDR3 protein. The table has 300,000 or so distinct CDR3 sequences, about 25% seen once. The antigens these receptors bind are not known. The sample in question was cultured PBMCs, obtained from culture after CMV antigen stimulation. Receptors were obtained from a human donor in good health (CMV status not recorded). Some clones in this sample may be carry-over from other donors' samples.

This clonotype was observed at least ten times. This chain connects TRBV19 to TRBJ2-3, with TRBD2 identical over 14 bases. Per germline, CDR1 LNHDA and CDR2 SQIVND (reference sequence). The length of the CDR3 is 16 residues. Losses at the gene ends were 3 bases for V and 5 bases for J; bases not matched to a gene: 4. CDR3 sequence: CASSMGLAGDRDTQYF. The CDR3 bases are TGTGCCAGTAGTATGGGACTAGCGGGAGACCGAGATACGCAGTATTTT. The complete variable domain, with remaining parts taken from reference TRBV19 and TRBJ2-3, reads DGGITQSPKYLFRKEGQNVTLSCEQNLNHDAMYWYRQDPGQGLRLIYYSQIVNDFQKGDIAEGYSVSREKKESFPLTVTSAQKNPTAFYLCASSMGLAGDRDTQYFGPGTRLTVL.

The gene calls are TRBV6-1 and TRBJ1-2; 8 nucleotides match TRBD1. This CDR3 has 15 amino acids. CDR1 is MNHNS and CDR2 is SASEGT in the germline V gene. Losses at the gene ends were 7 bases for V and 9 bases for J; bases not matched to a gene: 16. For the CDR3, the DNA is TGTGCCAGCACTCTACGAGGGGACAGGACTCCGCGCTACACCTTC. Translated: CASTLRGDRTPRYTF.

This clonotype appeared many times. The chain joins TRBV7-9 to TRBJ2-1; 9 nucleotides align to TRBD2. J was trimmed by 0 bases and V by 11 bases; bases with no gene match: 14. This CDR3 is 17 amino acids long. CDR1 is SEHNR, CDR2 FQNEAQ, per germline (reference sequence). The chain's CDR3 is CAPRAREGSSSYNEQFF. The CDR3, as DNA: TGTGCCCCTCGGGCGCGGGAGGGCTCCAGCTCCTACAATGAGCAGTTCTTC.

This chain joins TRBV28 and TRBJ2-5, with D maybe TRBD1 (5 bases). The V end lost 1 base, the J end lost 3 bases, and 12 bases lay between the germline ends. The CDR3 extends over 15 amino acids. The germline V gene has CDR1 MDHEN and CDR2 SYDVKM. The CDR3 sequence is CASSLSQGSEETQYF. Written as DNA, the CDR3 is TGTGCCAGCAGTTTATCGCAGGGTTCGGAAGAGACCCAGTACTTC.

The table lists this clonotype with a few counts. The chain employs TRBV6-8 and TRBJ2-7; D gene uncertain. In germline, CDR1 is MNHGY, CDR2 SAAAGT. The CDR3 runs to 13 residues. V was pared by 4 bases and J by 6 bases, with 13 bases between. CDR3 sequence: CASSFPVASEQYV. The DNA for the CDR3 is TGTGCCAGCAGTTTCCCAGTAGCCTCCGAGCAGTACGTC.

This chain uses TRBV7-3 with TRBJ2-1; D might be TRBD2 (5 bases). The V and J ends lost 6 bases and 9 bases respectively, with 18 bases between them. This CDR3 region has 14 residues. The germline gives CDR1 SGHTA, CDR2 FQGTGA. The CDR3 DNA reads as TGTGCCAGCAGTCGAGTCGGACCGGACTCTGAGCAGTTCTTC. Protein product: CASSRVGPDSEQFF.

This sequence joins TRBV7-9 and TRBJ2-1, with 15 bases fitting TRBD2. CDR1 and CDR2 (germline): SEHNR, FQNEAQ (reference sequence). J lost 7 bases, V lost 1 base, and 8 bases had no gene match. The CDR3 is made up of 18 amino acids. The CDR3 coding sequence is TGTGCCAGCAGCTTAGGGACTAGCGGGAGGGCCAGTGTGAATGAGCAGTTCTTC. Translating it yields CASSLGTSGRASVNEQFF.

CDR3 coding DNA: TGCGCCAGCAGCTTGGCCAGGGCCTCTAACTATGGCTACACCTTC. It yields the protein CASSLARASNYGYTF. V gene TRBV5-1 combines with J gene TRBJ1-2, with D possibly TRBD1 on 5 matching bases. The ends were cut back, 0 bases at V and 0 bases at J, with 9 bases in the middle. The CDR3 extends over 15 amino acids. Per the germline V gene, CDR1 is SGHRS and CDR2 is YFSETQ. Looking up the rest from reference TRBV5-1 and TRBJ1-2 gives the full variable domain: KAGVTQTPRYLIKTRGQQVTLSCSPISGHRSVSWYQQTPGQGLQFLFEYFSETQRNKGNFPGRFSGRQFSNSRSEMNVSTLELGDSALYLCASSLARASNYGYTFGSGTRLTVV.

This clonotype was picked up many times. The gene calls are TRBV7-8 and TRBJ2-4; D is ambiguous. Germline V gene lookup returns CDR1 SGHVS and CDR2 FQNEAQ. This CDR3 contains 14 residues. V lost 0 bases, J lost 7 bases, and 10 bases lay in between. The CDR3 sequence: CASSLAGSGNIQYF. CDR3 coding DNA: TGTGCCAGCAGCTTAGCTGGTTCGGGTAACATTCAGTACTTC.

The sample holds many counts of this clonotype. This chain connects TRBV9 to TRBJ2-4; D might be TRBD1 or TRBD2, each matching 6 bases. This CDR3 comprises 17 residues. Germline V gives CDR1 SGDLS, CDR2 YYNGEE. Trimming stripped 4 bases from V and 2 bases from J, with 19 bases between. The CDR3 bases are TGTGCCAGCAGCCTCGAAGGGGGAGGCACCCCCAAAAACATTCAGTACTTC. Translation: CASSLEGGGTPKNIQYF.

This clonotype came up a few times. This chain joins TRBV7-9 and TRBJ1-1; weak D call: TRBD1 (5 bases). Trimming shortened V by 4 bases and J by 5 bases, and 14 bases separated the two germline ends. CDR3 length: 14 amino acids. From germline, CDR1 is SEHNR and CDR2 FQNEAQ (reference sequence). The CDR3 DNA reads TGTGCCAGCAGCTCGGGACCCCTGGGGACTGAAGCTTTCTTT. It is translated as CASSSGPLGTEAFF.

A few counts support this clonotype. The chain employs TRBV7-9 and TRBJ2-5, with D possibly being TRBD1 (6 bases). There are 17 residues in the CDR3. In germline, CDR1 is SEHNR, CDR2 FQNEAQ (reference sequence). Trimming stripped 7 bases from V and 4 bases from J, with 25 bases between. CDR3 in amino acids: CASNSPRGKQGPETQYF. The CDR3 DNA follows: TGTGCCAGCAACTCTCCCCGGGGAAAACAGGGCCCAGAGACCCAGTACTTC.

The chain has TRBV7-2 and TRBJ2-1, with TRBD2 matching 11 bases. V dropped 2 bases and J dropped 5; count of bases not matched to a gene: 8. The CDR3 is made up of 17 amino acids. CDR1 and CDR2 from the germline V gene are SGHTA and FQGNSA. DNA for the CDR3: TGTGCCAGCAGCTTAAAGGGAGTAGCGGGAGGGAACAATGAGCAGTTCTTC. Amino acid sequence: CASSLKGVAGGNNEQFF.

There are a few counts of this clonotype. The CDR3 here is CSVNRQGALKNTEAFF. DNA of the CDR3: TGCAGCGTGAACCGACAGGGGGCTCTTAAGAACACTGAAGCTTTCTTT. The V gene is TRBV29-1, the J gene TRBJ1-1, with 10 bases that match TRBD1. Germline-derived CDR1 and CDR2 are SQVTM and ANQGSEA. The CDR3 runs to 16 residues. The V segment lost 6 bases and the J segment 1 base; nucleotides outside the gene matches: 11.

The chain joins TRBV7-4 to TRBJ2-4; 7 bases are shared with TRBD2. This CDR3 contains 14 residues. Germline assignment: CDR1 SGHVT and CDR2 SQSDAQ. V was clipped by 2 bases and J by 7 bases; unmatched bases: 5. The DNA of the CDR3 is TGTGCCAGCAGCTTATGGGAGGGTCCGAACATTCAGTACTTC. Translation gives CASSLWEGPNIQYF.

The rearrangement uses TRBV10-1 and TRBJ2-1, with TRBD2 matching over 10 bases. The germline CDR1 and CDR2 sequences are WNHNN and SYGVQD (reference sequence). V shed 4 bases, J shed 5 bases, and the junction held 5 bases outside the gene matches. The CDR3 consists of 15 residues. The CDR3 DNA sequence: TGCGCCAGCAGTGGAAGTAGCGGGAGGAACAATGAGCAGTTCTTC. Protein sequence: CASSGSSGRNNEQFF.

This clonotype has more than one count but fewer than ten. This chain connects TRBV6-1 to TRBJ1-6; no reliable D call. The CDR3 is 16 residues long. Germline V CDR1 and CDR2: MNHNS, SASEGT. Trimming removed 2 bases from V and 0 bases from J, with 8 bases in between. The CDR3 region is CASSEMTSSYNSPLHF. The CDR3 bases are TGTGCCAGCAGTGAAATGACGAGCTCCTATAATTCACCCCTCCACTTT.

This clonotype showed up many times. This chain joins TRBV7-2 and TRBJ2-7; 7 bases are a match to TRBD2. The CDR3 runs to 15 residues. V was pared by 5 bases and J by 3 bases, with 10 bases of the junction left unmatched. The germline V gene encodes CDR1 SGHTA and CDR2 FQGNSA. The CDR3 spells CASSRGLVAGYEQYF. The CDR3 DNA reads as TGTGCCAGCAGCCGAGGACTAGTTGCAGGCTACGAGCAGTACTTC. Filled out from reference TRBV7-2 and TRBJ2-7, the complete variable domain reads GAGVSQSPSNKVTEKGKDVELRCDPISGHTALYWYRQSLGQGLEFLIYFQGNSAPDKSGLPSDRFSAERTGGSVSTLTIQRTQQEDSAVYLCASSRGLVAGYEQYFGPGTRLTVT.

This chain connects TRBV12-5 to TRBJ2-1, with 10 bases aligning to TRBD2. Trimming at V came to 5 bases and at J to 7 bases, leaving 8 bases not matched to a gene. The CDR3 has 15 amino acids. Germline V gene data show CDR1 as LGHNT and CDR2 as FRNRAP. CDR3 sequence reads: CASGQSGRARNEQFF. CDR3 DNA sequence: TGTGCTAGTGGTCAAAGCGGGAGGGCCCGGAATGAGCAGTTCTTC. Combining the CDR3 with reference TRBV12-5 and TRBJ2-1 gives the whole variable domain DARVTQTPRHKVTEMGQEVTMRCQPILGHNTVFWYRQTMMQGLELLAYFRNRAPLDDSGMPKDRFSAEMPDATLATLKIQPSEPRDSAVYFCASGQSGRARNEQFFGPGTRLTVL.

The sample holds many counts of this clonotype. The chain links TRBV6-1 to TRBJ2-3, with TRBD2 matching 14 bases. V was pared by 6 bases and J by 3 bases, with 17 bases of the junction left unmatched. Germline V CDR1 and CDR2: MNHNS, SASEGT. The CDR3 contains 20 residues. CDR3 coding DNA: TGTGCCAGCAGGTTCCTGGGACTAGCGGGAGAGGGAATAGGAACAGATACGCAGTATTTT. This encodes CASRFLGLAGEGIGTDTQYF.

This clonotype was counted a few times. The chain employs TRBV7-2 and TRBJ1-1, with D possibly matching TRBD1 (5 bases). With 6 bases removed from V and 8 bases from J, the gap between germline ends came to 10 bases. The CDR3 is 11 amino acids. Germline values: CDR1 SGHTA, CDR2 FQGNSA. CDR3 residues: CASSFNREAFF. The DNA of the CDR3 is TGTGCCAGCAGTTTTAACAGGGAAGCTTTCTTT.